This TCR beta chain was captured by sequencing in a study of metastatic and nonmetastatic thyroid tumors. TCRdb redid the clone calls on the PCR reads using MiXCR. The sample carries roughly 38,000 clones, 9.5% to 13% recorded once. Among the patients, none had received any treatment before thyroid surgery. There are many counts of this clone. The source material was blood. The origin of this receptor is a male donor with papillary thyroid cancer or a benign thyroid nodule (not recorded which). Some clones in this sample may be carry-over from other donors' samples.

The CDR3 bases are TGTGCCAGCAGCCAAGAAGGAGTAGCGGCTAACACCGGGGAGCTGTTTTTT. It yields the protein CASSQEGVAANTGELFF. The J gene is TRBJ2-2, the V gene TRBV4-2; perhaps TRBD2 as D (6 bases). The CDR3 has 17 amino acids. V was cut by 0 bases and J by 2 bases, with 13 bases left in between. Germline V gene data show CDR1 as LGHNA and CDR2 as YNFKEQ.